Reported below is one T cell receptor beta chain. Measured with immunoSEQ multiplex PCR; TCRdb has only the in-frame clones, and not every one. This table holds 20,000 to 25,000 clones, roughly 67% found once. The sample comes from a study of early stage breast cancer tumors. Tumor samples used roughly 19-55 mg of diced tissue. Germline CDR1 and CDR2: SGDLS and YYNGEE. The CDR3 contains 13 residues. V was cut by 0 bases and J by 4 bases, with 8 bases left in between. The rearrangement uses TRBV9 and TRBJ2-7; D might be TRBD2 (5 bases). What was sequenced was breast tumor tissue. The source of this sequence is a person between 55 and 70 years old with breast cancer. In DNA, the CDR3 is TGTGCCAGCAGCGTAGCTCCGGGGTACGAGCAGTACTTC. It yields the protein CASSVAPGYEQYF.